This T cell receptor beta chain was obtained from a study of blood T cell repertoires in COVID-19. Across the whole study: Sample material is recorded as cDNA or gDNA derived from T cells, B-cell-depleted T cells, or PBMCs.

Data came from immunoSEQ multiplex PCR; TCRdb stores just in-frame clones and leaves some out. The sample carries under 300,000 clones, 75% to 95% recorded once. The TCR originated in a woman younger than 35 who had recovered from COVID-19. The sample consisted of PBMCs or T cells enriched from blood (not recorded which).

CDR3 nucleotides: TGTGCCACCAGTGATTCAAGCAGGGGAGATACGCAGTATTTT. Translation gives CATSDSSRGDTQYF. V and J are TRBV24-1 and TRBJ2-3; D might be TRBD1 (6 bases). This CDR3 region has 14 residues. Deletions cut 2 bases from V and 5 bases from J, with 10 bases between. The germline CDR1 and CDR2 sequences are KGHDR and SFDVKD.